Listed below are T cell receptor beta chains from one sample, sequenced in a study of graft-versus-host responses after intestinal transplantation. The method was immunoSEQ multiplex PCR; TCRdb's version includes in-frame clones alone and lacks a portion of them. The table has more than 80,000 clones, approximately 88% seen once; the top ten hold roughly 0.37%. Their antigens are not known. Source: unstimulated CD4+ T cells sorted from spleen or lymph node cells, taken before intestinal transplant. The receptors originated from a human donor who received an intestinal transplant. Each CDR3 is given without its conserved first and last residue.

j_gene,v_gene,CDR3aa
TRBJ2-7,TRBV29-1,SARTSGSYEQY
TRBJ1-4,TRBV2,ATERTGVNEKLF
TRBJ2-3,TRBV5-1,ASSGDGGGISDTQY
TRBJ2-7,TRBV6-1,ASRRDSGQTYEQY
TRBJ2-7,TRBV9,ASSKRDLAYEQY
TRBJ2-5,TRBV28,ASAGSGGMETQY
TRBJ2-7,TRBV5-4,ASSKSGGRSYEQY
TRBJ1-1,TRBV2,ASTNGGISTEAF
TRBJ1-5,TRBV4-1,ASSQDWTNSNQPQH
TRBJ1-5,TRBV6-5,ASSDRGYQPQH
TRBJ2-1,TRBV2,ASTLQGASYNEQF
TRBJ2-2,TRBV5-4,ASSPGLAGGYGGELF
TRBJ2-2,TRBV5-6,ASSSPVGGATTGELF
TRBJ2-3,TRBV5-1,ASSSTGTDTQY
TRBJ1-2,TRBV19,ASSIDPFRGYT
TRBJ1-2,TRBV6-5,ASGYGTGQGYYGYT
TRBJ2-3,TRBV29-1,SASSTDTQY
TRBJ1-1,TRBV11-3,ASSFQDGTEAF
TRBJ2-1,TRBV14,ASSQRSLTNEQF
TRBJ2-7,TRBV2,ASSGAVTAYEQY
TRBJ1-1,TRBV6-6,ASTLPQWNTEAF
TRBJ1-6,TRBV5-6,ASSLDGGNSPLH
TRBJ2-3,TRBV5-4,ASSPAAGRTDTQY
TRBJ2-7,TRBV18,ASSTSYEQY
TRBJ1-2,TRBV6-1,ASSAGHANYGYT
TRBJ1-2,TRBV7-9,ASSPRTGGTYGYT
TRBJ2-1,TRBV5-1,ASSIRTSGNNEQF
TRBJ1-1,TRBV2,ASSPEPRSTEAF
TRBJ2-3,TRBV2,ASRRGIGTDTQY
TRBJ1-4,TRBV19,ASSIDGPGDEKLF
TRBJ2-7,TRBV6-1,ASSEVGGGLHEQY
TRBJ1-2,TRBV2,ASSFDSSYGYT
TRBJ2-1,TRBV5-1,ASSYTSGRNEQF
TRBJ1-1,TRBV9,ASSPLEQMNTEAF
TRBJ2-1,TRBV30,AWGVEPGQPNEQF
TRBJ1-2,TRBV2,ASSERPVRGYT
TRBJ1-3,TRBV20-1,SVRSGNTIY
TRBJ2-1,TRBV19,ASSIGLGGGEQF
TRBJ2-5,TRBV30,AWRDRGRETQY
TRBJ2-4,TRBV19,ASLNSGGKNIQY
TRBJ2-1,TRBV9,ASSATSGSINEQF
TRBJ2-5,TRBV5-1,ASSFNGGQPRETQY
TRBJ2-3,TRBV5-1,ASAVPGSDTQY
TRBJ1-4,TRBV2,ASRQQGTETNEKLF
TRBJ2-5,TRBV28,ASGTVGGGQETQY
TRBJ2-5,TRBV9,ASSLQGTPPETQY
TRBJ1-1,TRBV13,ASSSRQGENTEAF
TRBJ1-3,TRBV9,ASSGRGGPSGNTIY
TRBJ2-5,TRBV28,ASSSLGTGQETQY
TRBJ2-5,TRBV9,ASSVGGGGSRETQY